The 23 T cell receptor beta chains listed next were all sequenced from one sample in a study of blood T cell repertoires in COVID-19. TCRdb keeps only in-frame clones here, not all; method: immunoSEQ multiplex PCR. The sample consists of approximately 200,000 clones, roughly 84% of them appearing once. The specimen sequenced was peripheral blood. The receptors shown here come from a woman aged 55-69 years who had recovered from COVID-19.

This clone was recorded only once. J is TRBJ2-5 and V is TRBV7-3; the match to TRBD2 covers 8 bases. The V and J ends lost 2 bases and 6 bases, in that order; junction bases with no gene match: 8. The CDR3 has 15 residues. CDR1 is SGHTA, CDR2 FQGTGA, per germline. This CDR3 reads CASSLDGGARQTQYF. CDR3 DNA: TGTGCCAGCAGCTTAGACGGGGGGGCCCGACAGACCCAGTACTTC.

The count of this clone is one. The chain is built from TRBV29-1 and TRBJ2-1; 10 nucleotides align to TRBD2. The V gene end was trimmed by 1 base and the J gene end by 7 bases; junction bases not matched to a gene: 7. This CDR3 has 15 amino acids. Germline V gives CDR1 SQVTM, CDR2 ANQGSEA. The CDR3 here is CSVEASGGAGNEQFF. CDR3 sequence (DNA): TGCAGCGTTGAAGCGAGCGGGGGGGCCGGGAATGAGCAGTTCTTC.

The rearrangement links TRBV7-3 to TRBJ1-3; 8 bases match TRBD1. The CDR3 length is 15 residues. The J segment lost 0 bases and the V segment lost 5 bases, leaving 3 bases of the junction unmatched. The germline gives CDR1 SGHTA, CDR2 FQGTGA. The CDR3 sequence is CASSPTGGSGNTIYF. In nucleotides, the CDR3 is TGTGCCAGCAGCCCCACAGGGGGCTCTGGAAACACCATATATTTT.

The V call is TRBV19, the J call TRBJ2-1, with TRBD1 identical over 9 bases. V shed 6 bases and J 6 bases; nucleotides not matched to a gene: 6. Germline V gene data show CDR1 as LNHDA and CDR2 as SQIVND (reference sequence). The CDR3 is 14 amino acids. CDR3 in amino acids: CASRRGTGINEQFF. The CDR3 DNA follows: TGTGCCAGTAGGAGGGGGACAGGGATCAATGAGCAGTTCTTC.

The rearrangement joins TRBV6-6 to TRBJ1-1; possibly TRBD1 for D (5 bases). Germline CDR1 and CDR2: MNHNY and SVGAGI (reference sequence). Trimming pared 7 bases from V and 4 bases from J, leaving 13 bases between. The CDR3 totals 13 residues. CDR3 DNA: TGTGCCAGCACCCCCAGGGAGGGCACTGAAGCTTTCTTT. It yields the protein CASTPREGTEAFF.

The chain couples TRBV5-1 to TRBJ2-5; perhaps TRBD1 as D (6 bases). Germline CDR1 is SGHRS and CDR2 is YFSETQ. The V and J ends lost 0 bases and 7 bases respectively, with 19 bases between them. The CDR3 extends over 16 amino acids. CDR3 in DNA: TGCGCCAGCAGCTTGGACCGTAGGGACCAAGGGGGGACCCAGTACTTC. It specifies CASSLDRRDQGGTQYF.

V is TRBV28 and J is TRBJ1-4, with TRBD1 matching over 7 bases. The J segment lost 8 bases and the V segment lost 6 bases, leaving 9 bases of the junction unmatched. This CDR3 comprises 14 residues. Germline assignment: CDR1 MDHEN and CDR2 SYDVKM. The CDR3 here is CASRLGGSGEKLFF. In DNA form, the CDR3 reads TGTGCCAGCAGGCTAGGGGGCTCTGGGGAAAAACTGTTTTTT. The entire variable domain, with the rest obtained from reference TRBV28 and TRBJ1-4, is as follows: DVKVTQSSRYLVKRTGEKVFLECVQDMDHENMFWYRQDPGLGLRLIYFSYDVKMKEKGDIPEGYSVSREKKERFSLILESASTNQTSMYLCASRLGGSGEKLFFGSGTQLSVL.

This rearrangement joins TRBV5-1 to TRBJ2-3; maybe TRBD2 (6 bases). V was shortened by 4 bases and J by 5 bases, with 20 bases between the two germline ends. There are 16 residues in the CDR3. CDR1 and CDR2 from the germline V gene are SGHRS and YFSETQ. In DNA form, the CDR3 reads TGCGCCAGCAGCCCCCTCGGGGGTACGAATCAAGATACGCAGTATTTT. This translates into CASSPLGGTNQDTQYF.

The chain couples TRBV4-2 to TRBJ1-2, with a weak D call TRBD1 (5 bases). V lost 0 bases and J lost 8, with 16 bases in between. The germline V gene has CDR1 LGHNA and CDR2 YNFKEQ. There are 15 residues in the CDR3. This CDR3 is CASSQDADGAWGYTF. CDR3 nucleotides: TGTGCCAGCAGCCAAGATGCCGATGGGGCTTGGGGCTACACCTTC.

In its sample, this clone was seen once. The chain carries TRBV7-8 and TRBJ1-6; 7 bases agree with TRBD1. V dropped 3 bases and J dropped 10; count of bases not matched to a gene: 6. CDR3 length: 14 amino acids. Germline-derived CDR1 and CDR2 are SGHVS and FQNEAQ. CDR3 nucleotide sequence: TGTGCCAGCAGCTTTGCACAGGGGTACTCACCCCTCCACTTT. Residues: CASSFAQGYSPLHF.

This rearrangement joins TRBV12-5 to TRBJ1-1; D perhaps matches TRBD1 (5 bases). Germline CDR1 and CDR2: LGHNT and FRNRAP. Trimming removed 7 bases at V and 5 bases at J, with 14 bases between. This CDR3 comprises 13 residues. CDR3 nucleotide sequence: TGTGCTAGTGCCAAGACTGCAGGGACTGAAGCTTTCTTT. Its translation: CASAKTAGTEAFF. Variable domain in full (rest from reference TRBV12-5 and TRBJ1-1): DARVTQTPRHKVTEMGQEVTMRCQPILGHNTVFWYRQTMMQGLELLAYFRNRAPLDDSGMPKDRFSAEMPDATLATLKIQPSEPRDSAVYFCASAKTAGTEAFFGQGTRLTVV.

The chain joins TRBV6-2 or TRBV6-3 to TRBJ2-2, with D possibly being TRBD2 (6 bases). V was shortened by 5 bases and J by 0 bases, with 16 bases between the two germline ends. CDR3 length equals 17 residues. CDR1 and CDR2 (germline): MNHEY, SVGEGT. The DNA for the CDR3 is TGTGCCAGCAGTACCCCGGGGGTAAACACGAACACCGGGGAGCTGTTTTTT. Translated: CASSTPGVNTNTGELFF.

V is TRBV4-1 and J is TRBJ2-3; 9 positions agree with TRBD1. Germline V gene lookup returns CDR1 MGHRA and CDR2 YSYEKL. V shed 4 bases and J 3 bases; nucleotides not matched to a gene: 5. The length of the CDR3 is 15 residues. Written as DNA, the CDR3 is TGCGCCAGCAGCCGACAGACAGGGGGAACAGATACGCAGTATTTT. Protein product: CASSRQTGGTDTQYF.

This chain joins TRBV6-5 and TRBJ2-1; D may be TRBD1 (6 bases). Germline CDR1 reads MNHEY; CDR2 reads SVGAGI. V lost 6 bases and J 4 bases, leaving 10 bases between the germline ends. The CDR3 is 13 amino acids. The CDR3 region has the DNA TGTGCCAGCAGCCTTGACAGGTACAATGAGCAGTTCTTC. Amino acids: CASSLDRYNEQFF.

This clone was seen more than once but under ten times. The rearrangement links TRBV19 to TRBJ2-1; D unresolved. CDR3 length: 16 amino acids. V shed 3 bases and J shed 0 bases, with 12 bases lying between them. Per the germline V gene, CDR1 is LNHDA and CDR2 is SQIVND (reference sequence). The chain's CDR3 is CASSIRVGSSYNEQFF. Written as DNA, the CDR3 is TGTGCCAGTAGTATCCGGGTAGGTAGCTCCTACAATGAGCAGTTCTTC. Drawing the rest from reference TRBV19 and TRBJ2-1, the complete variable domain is DGGITQSPKYLFRKEGQNVTLSCEQNLNHDAMYWYRQDPGQGLRLIYYSQIVNDFQKGDIAEGYSVSREKKESFPLTVTSAQKNPTAFYLCASSIRVGSSYNEQFFGPGTRLTVL.

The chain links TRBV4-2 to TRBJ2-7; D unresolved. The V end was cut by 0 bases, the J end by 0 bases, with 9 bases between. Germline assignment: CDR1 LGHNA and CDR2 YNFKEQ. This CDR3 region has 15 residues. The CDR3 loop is CASSQENSASYEQYF. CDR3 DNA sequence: TGTGCCAGCAGCCAAGAAAACTCCGCCTCCTACGAGCAGTACTTC.

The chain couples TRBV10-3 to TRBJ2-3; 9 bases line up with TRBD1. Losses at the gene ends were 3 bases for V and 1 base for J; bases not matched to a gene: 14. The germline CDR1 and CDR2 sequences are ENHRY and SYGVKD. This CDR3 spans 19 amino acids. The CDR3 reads CAISDRKPGQGIRTDTQYF. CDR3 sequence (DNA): TGTGCCATCAGTGACCGCAAACCGGGACAGGGAATTCGCACAGATACGCAGTATTTT.

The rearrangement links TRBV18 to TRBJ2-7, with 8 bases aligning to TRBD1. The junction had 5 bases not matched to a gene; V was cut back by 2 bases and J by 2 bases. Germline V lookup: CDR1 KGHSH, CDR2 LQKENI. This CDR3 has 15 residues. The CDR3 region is CASSPSTGATYEQYF. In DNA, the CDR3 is TGTGCCAGCTCACCATCGACAGGGGCCACCTACGAGCAGTACTTC.

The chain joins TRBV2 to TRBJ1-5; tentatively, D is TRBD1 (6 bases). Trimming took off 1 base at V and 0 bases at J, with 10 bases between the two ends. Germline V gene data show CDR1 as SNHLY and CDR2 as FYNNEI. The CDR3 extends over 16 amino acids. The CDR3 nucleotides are TGTGCCAGCAGTGAAGGGGGGGGCTATAGCAATCAGCCCCAGCATTTT. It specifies CASSEGGGYSNQPQHF.

CDR3 in DNA: TGTGCCAGCAGCCCAAGAGGGGGGGAGGGACAGCCCCAGCATTTT. This encodes CASSPRGGEGQPQHF. The chain uses TRBV7-3 and TRBJ1-5; TRBD1 is a possible D gene (6 bases). V was shortened by 5 bases and J by 7 bases, with 18 bases between the two germline ends. The CDR3 contains 15 residues. The germline V gene has CDR1 SGHTA and CDR2 FQGTGA. The full variable domain, with the rest looked up from reference TRBV7-3 and TRBJ1-5, is GAGVSQTPSNKVTEKGKYVELRCDPISGHTALYWYRQSLGQGPEFLIYFQGTGAADDSGLPNDRFFAVRPEGSVSTLKIQRTERGDSAVYLCASSPRGGEGQPQHFGDGTRLSIL.

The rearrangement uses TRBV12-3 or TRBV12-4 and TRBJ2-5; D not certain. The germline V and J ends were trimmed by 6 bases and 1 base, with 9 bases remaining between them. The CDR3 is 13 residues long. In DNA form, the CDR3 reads TGTGCCAGCAGCTCTACCTCCCAAGAGACCCAGTACTTC. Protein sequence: CASSSTSQETQYF.

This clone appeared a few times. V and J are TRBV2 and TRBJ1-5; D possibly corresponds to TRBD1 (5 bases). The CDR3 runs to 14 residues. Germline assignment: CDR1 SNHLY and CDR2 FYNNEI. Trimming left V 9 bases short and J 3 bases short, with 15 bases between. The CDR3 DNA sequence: TGTGCCAGTTCGTGGGGGGTCCTCAATCAGCCCCAGCATTTT. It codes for CASSWGVLNQPQHF.

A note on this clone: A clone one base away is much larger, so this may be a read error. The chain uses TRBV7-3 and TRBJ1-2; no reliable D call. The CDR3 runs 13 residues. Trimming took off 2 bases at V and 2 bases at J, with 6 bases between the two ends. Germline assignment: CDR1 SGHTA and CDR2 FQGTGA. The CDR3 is CASSLGQNYGYTF. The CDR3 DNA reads TGTGCCAGCAGCTTAGGGCAGAACTATGGCTACACCTTC.